The 10 T cell receptor beta chains below were found in one sample sequenced in a study of cytomegalovirus exposure and HLA in healthy donors. This PCR relied on a set of 60 Vbeta primers and 13 Jbeta primers. Sequencing was performed with immunoSEQ multiplex PCR; in TCRdb, only in-frame clones are kept and a portion is missing. This table holds under 200,000 clones, 80% to 85% found once. The sequenced sample was PBMCs. These receptors were obtained from a male donor in good health and CMV-seronegative.

The genes are TRBV5-1 and TRBJ1-6, with a tentative D call TRBD1 (5 bases). Trimming took 0 bases from V and 7 from J, leaving 11 bases between them. The CDR3 spans 15 residues. In germline, CDR1 is SGHRS, CDR2 YFSETQ. CDR3 region: CASSLDRNLNSPLHF. The DNA of the CDR3 is TGCGCCAGCAGCTTGGACAGGAACCTGAATTCACCCCTCCACTTT.

This chain connects TRBV6-4 to TRBJ2-4, with a tentative D call TRBD2 (5 bases). Trimming pared 9 bases from V and 0 bases from J, leaving 9 bases between. Germline loops: CDR1 MRHNA, CDR2 SNTAGT. This CDR3 region has 13 residues. The DNA for the CDR3 is TGTGCCAGTCCCGGGGAAGCCAAAAACATTCAGTACTTC. Translating gives CASPGEAKNIQYF.

This rearrangement joins TRBV29-1 to TRBJ2-7, with D uncertain. The V end was cut by 7 bases, the J end by 0 bases, with 13 bases between. The germline gives CDR1 SQVTM, CDR2 ANQGSEA. This CDR3 is 13 amino acids long. For the CDR3, the DNA is TGCAGCGCCGCGTCCTGGAGCTCCTACGAGCAGTACTTC. Its translation: CSAASWSSYEQYF.

The V gene is TRBV7-8, the J gene TRBJ2-5, with TRBD1 matching over 8 bases. CDR3 length equals 14 residues. J lost 5 bases, V lost 5 bases, and 7 bases had no gene match. Looked up from germline, CDR1 is SGHVS and CDR2 is FQNEAQ. DNA of the CDR3: TGTGCCAGCAGCCGCAGGGGGCGCGGGGAGACCCAGTACTTC. Amino acids: CASSRRGRGETQYF. Drawing the rest from reference TRBV7-8 and TRBJ2-5, the complete variable domain is GAGVSQSPRYKVAKRGQDVALRCDPISGHVSLFWYQQALGQGPEFLTYFQNEAQLDKSGLPSDRFFAERPEGSVSTLKIQRTQQEDSAVYLCASSRRGRGETQYFGPGTRLLVL.

The gene calls are TRBV9 and TRBJ1-6; 8 nucleotides align to TRBD1. The ends lost 5 bases at V and 9 bases at J; junction bases unmatched: 4. CDR3 length equals 13 residues. Germline CDR1 is SGDLS and CDR2 is YYNGEE. The CDR3 DNA reads TGTGCCAGCAGGGGACAGGACAGTTCACCCCTCCACTTT. This encodes CASRGQDSSPLHF.

The gene calls are TRBV20-1 and TRBJ1-2; no clear D gene. CDR1 DFQATT and CDR2 SNEGSKA come from the germline V gene (reference sequence). Trimming pared 7 bases from V and 3 bases from J, leaving 3 bases between. The CDR3 is 9 residues long. CDR3 region: CSDYYGYTF. Here the CDR3 DNA reads TGCAGTGACTACTATGGCTACACCTTC.

V usage is TRBV29-1 and J usage is TRBJ2-3; D unresolved. The CDR3 is 13 residues long. Trimming removed 3 bases at V and 1 base at J, with 8 bases between. Germline V CDR1 and CDR2: SQVTM, ANQGSEA. In DNA, the CDR3 is TGCAGCGTTGAGGTGTCAGGCACAGATACGCAGTATTTT. It is translated as CSVEVSGTDTQYF.

The CDR3 DNA sequence: TGTGCCAGCATGGGGCCGGCGACGAATTCACCCCTCCACTTT. Translated, it gives CASMGPATNSPLHF. The chain couples TRBV9 to TRBJ1-6, with D perhaps matching TRBD1 (5 bases). The CDR3 is 14 amino acids. Deletions cut 6 bases from V and 7 bases from J, with 14 bases between. From germline, CDR1 is SGDLS and CDR2 YYNGEE.

The chain joins TRBV19 to TRBJ1-5; unclear D gene. The CDR3 totals 13 residues. In germline, CDR1 is LNHDA, CDR2 SQIVND (reference sequence). The ends were cut back, 0 bases at V and 7 bases at J, with 7 bases in the middle. The CDR3 coding sequence is TGTGCCAGTAGTATAGATGGCTGGCAGCCCCAGCATTTT. Translating gives CASSIDGWQPQHF.

The chain joins TRBV5-1 to TRBJ2-3; 9 nucleotides agree with TRBD1. The CDR3 contains 13 residues. Germline V gene lookup returns CDR1 SGHRS and CDR2 YFSETQ. V gave up 0 bases and J gave up 9 bases; unmatched junction bases: 2. The CDR3 sequence is CASSLEDRGTQYF. The CDR3 DNA follows: TGCGCCAGCAGCTTGGAGGACAGGGGAACGCAGTATTTT. Full variable domain (rest looked up from reference TRBV5-1 and TRBJ2-3): KAGVTQTPRYLIKTRGQQVTLSCSPISGHRSVSWYQQTPGQGLQFLFEYFSETQRNKGNFPGRFSGRQFSNSRSEMNVSTLELGDSALYLCASSLEDRGTQYFGPGTRLTVL.